This T cell receptor (beta chain) emerged from a study of CD8+CD57+ T cells in acquired aplastic anemia. The germline V gene has CDR1 ENHRY and CDR2 SYGVKD. There are 17 residues in the CDR3. In patients chosen for sequencing, flow cytometry had shown CD8+CD57+ cell expansion. Genomic DNA constituted the template upon which TCR beta VDJ and CDR3 profiling was performed. TCRdb re-derived calls from the reads in MiXCR, one entry per CDR3 protein. The table shows fewer than 300,000 distinct CDR3 sequences, with approximately 82% occurring only once. A remark on this clonotype: The junction shows a germline mismatch at one end, possibly a read error.

The receptor's source is a human donor with aplastic anemia. What was sequenced was sorted CD4+, CD8+, or CD8+CD57+ T cells (not recorded which) from PBMCs. V and J are TRBV10-3 and TRBJ1-4; D unclear. The CDR3 reads CAISESSGEQINKKLFF. The CDR3 nucleotides are TGTGCCATCAGTGAATCGTCAGGAGAACAAATTAATAAAAAACTGTTTTTC.